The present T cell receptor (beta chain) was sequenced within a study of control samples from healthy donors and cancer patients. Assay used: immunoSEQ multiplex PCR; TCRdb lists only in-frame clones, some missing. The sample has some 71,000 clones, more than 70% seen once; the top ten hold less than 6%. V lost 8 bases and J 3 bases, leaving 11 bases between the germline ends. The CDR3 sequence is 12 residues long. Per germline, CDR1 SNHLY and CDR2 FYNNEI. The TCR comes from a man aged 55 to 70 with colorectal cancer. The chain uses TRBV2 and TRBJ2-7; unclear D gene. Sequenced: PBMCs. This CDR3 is CASGPGDYEQYF. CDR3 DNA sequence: TGTGCCAGCGGTCCAGGCGACTACGAGCAGTACTTC.